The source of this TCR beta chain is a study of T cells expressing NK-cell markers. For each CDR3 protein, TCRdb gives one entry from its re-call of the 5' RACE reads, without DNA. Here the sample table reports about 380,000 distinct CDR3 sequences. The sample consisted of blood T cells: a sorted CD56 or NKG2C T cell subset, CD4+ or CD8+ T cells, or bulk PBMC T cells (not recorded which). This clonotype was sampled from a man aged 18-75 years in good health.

This CDR3 reads CASSLRQGFLGAFF. The rearrangement uses TRBV7-9 and TRBJ1-1; the D gene TCRdb calls, TRBD1, cannot be checked with no DNA. CDR3 length: 14 amino acids. Germline CDR1 is SEHNR and CDR2 is FQNEAQ (reference sequence). The variable domain in full, with the rest retrieved from reference TRBV7-9 and TRBJ1-1, is DTGVSQNPRHKITKRGQNVTFRCDPISEHNRLYWYRQTLGQGPEFLTYFQNEAQLEKSRLLSDRFSAERPKGSFSTLEIQRTEQGDSAMYLCASSLRQGFLGAFFGQGTRLTVV.